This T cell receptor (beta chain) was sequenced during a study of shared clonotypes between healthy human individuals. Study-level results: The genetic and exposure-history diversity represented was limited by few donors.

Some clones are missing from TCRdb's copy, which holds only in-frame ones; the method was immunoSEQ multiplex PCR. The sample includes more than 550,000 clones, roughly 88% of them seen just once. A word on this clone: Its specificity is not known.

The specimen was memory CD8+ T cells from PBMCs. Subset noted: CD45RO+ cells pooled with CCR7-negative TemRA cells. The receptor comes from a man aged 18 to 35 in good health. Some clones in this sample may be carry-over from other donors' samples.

In DNA, the CDR3 is TGTGCCAGTAGCGCCCGGACAGCCAACTACGAGCAGTACTTC. Residues: CASSARTANYEQYF. V and J are TRBV19 and TRBJ2-7, with a tentative D call TRBD1 (6 bases). The CDR3 is 14 amino acids. CDR1 is LNHDA and CDR2 is SQIVND in the germline V gene (reference sequence). Between the trimmed V and J ends, which lost 6 bases and 3 bases, there was a span of 15 bases.